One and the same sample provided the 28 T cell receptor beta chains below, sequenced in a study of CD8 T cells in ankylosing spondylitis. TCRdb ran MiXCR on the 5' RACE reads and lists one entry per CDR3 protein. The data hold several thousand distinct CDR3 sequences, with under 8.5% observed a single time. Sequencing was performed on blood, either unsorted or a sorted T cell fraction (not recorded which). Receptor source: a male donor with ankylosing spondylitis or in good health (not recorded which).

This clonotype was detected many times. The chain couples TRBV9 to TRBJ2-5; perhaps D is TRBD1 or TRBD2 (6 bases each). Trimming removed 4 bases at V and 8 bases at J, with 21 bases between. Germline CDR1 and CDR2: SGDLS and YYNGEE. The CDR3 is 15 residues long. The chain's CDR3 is CASSQSGSGADTQYF. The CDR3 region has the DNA TGTGCCAGCAGCCAGAGCGGGTCGGGGGCGGACACCCAGTACTTC.

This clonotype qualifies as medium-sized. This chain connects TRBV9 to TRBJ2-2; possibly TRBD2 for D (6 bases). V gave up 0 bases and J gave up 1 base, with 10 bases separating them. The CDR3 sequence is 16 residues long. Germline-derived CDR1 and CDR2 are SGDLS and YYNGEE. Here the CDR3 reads CASSVDREMNTGELFF. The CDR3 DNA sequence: TGTGCCAGCAGCGTAGATCGGGAGATGAACACCGGGGAGCTGTTTTTT.

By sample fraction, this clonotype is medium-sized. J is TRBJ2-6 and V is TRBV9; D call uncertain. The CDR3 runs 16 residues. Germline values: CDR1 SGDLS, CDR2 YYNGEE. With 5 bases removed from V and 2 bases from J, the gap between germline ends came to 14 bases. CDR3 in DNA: TGTGCCAGCAGTTCTACGGTTTCCACTGGGGCCAACGTCCTGACTTTC. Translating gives CASSSTVSTGANVLTF.

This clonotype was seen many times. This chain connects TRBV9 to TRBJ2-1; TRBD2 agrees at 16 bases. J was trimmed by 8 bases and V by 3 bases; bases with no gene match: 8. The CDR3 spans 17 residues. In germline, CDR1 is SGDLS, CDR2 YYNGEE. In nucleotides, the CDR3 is TGTGCCAGCAGCGGACCGGGACTAGCGGGAGGGTCTTATGAGCAGTTCTTC. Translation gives CASSGPGLAGGSYEQFF.

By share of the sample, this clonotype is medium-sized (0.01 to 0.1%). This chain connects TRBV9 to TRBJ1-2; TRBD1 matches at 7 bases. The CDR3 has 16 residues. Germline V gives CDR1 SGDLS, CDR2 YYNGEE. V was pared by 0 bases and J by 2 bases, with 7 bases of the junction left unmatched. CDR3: CASSVALTGYNYGYTF. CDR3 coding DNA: TGTGCCAGCAGCGTAGCTTTGACAGGGTACAACTATGGCTACACCTTC.

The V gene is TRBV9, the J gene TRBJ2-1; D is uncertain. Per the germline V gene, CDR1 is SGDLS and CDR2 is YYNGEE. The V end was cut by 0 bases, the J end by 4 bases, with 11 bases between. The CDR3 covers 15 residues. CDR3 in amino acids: CASSVDSASYNEQFF. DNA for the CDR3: TGTGCCAGCAGCGTAGATTCGGCCTCTTACAATGAGCAGTTCTTC.

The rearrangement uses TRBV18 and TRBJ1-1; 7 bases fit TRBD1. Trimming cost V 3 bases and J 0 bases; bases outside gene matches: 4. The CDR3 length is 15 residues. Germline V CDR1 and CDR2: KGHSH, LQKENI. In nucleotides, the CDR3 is TGTGCCAGCTCACCTACCGGGACAGTGAACACTGAAGCTTTCTTT. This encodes CASSPTGTVNTEAFF.

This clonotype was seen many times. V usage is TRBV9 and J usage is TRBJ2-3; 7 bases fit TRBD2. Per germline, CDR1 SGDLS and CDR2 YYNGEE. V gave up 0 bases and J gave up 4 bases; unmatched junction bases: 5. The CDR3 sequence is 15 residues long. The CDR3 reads CASSVGGGGADTQYF. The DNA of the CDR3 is TGTGCCAGCAGCGTAGGGGGGGGAGGGGCAGATACGCAGTATTTT. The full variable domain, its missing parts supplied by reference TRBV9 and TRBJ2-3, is DSGVTQTPKHLITATGQRVTLRCSPRSGDLSVYWYQQSLDQGLQFLIQYYNGEERAKGNILERFSAQQFPDLHSELNLSSLELGDSALYFCASSVGGGGADTQYFGPGTRLTVL.

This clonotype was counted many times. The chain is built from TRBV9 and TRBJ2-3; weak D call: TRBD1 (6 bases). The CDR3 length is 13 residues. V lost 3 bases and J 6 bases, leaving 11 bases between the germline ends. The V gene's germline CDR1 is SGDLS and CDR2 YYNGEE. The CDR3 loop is CASSAGGWDTQYF. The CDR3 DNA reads TGTGCCAGCAGCGCTGGGGGCTGGGATACGCAGTATTTT. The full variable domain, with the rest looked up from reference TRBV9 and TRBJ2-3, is DSGVTQTPKHLITATGQRVTLRCSPRSGDLSVYWYQQSLDQGLQFLIQYYNGEERAKGNILERFSAQQFPDLHSELNLSSLELGDSALYFCASSAGGWDTQYFGPGTRLTVL.

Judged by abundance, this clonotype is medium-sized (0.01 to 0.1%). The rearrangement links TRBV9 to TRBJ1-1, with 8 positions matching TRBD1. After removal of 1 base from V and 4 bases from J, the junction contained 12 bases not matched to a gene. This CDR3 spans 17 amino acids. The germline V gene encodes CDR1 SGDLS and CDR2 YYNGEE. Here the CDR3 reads CASSVNSDRGRGTEAFF. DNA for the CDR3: TGTGCCAGCAGCGTAAATAGCGACAGGGGACGGGGCACTGAAGCTTTCTTT.

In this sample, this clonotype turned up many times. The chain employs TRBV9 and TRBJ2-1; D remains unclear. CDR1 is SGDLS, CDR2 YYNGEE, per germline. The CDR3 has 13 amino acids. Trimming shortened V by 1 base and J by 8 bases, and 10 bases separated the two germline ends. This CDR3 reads CASSVSVGDEQFF. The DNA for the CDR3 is TGTGCCAGCAGCGTATCTGTGGGTGATGAGCAGTTCTTC.

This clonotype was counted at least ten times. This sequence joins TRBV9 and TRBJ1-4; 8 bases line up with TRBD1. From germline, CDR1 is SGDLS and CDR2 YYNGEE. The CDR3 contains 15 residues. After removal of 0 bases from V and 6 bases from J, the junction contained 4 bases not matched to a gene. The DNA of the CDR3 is TGTGCCAGCAGCGTAGTCGGACAGGGCGATGAAAAACTGTTTTTT. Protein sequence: CASSVVGQGDEKLFF.

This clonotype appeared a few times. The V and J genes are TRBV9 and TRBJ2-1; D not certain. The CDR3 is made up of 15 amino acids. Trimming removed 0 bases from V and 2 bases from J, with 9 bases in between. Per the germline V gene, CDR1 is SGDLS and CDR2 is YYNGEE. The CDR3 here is CASSVAYGTYNEQFF. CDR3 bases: TGTGCCAGCAGCGTAGCCTATGGGACCTACAATGAGCAGTTCTTC. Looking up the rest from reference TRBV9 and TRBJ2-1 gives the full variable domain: DSGVTQTPKHLITATGQRVTLRCSPRSGDLSVYWYQQSLDQGLQFLIQYYNGEERAKGNILERFSAQQFPDLHSELNLSSLELGDSALYFCASSVAYGTYNEQFFGPGTRLTVL.

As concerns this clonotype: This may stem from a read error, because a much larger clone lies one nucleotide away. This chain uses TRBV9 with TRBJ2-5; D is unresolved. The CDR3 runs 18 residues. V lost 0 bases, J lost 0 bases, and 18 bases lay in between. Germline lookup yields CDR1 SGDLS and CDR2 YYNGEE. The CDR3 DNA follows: TGTGCCAGCAGCGTAGGTACCCCTCCTCTGGGCAACCAAGAGACCCAGTACTTC. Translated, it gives CASSVGTPPLGNQETQYF.

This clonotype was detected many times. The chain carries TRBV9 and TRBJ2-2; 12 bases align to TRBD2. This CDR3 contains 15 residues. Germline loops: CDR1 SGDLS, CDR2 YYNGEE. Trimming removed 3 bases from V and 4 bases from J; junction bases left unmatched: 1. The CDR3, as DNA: TGTGCCAGCAGCGAGGGACTAGCGGGCACCGGGGAGCTGTTTTTT. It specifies CASSEGLAGTGELFF.

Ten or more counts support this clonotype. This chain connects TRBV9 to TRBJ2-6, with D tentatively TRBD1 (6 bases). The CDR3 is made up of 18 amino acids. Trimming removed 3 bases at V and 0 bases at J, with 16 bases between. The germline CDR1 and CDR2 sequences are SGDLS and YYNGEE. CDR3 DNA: TGTGCCAGCAGCGGACCGGGACAACTGAGCTCTGGGGCCAACGTCCTGACTTTC. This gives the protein CASSGPGQLSSGANVLTF.

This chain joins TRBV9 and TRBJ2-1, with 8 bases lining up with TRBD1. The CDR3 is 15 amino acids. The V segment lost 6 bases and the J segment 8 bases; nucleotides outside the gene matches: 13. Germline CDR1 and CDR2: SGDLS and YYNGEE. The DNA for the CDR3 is TGTGCCAGCACCCCGAACAGGGGGAGCTCCGATGAGCAGTTCTTC. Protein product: CASTPNRGSSDEQFF. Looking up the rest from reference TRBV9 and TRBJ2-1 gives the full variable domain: DSGVTQTPKHLITATGQRVTLRCSPRSGDLSVYWYQQSLDQGLQFLIQYYNGEERAKGNILERFSAQQFPDLHSELNLSSLELGDSALYFCASTPNRGSSDEQFFGPGTRLTVL.

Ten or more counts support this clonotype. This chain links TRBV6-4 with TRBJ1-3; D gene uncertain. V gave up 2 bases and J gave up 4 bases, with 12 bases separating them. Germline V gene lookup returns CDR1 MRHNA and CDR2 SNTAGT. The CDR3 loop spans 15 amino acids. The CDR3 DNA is TGTGCCAGCAGTGACAGGGCAACTGGGGGAAACACCATATATTTT. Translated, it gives CASSDRATGGNTIYF.

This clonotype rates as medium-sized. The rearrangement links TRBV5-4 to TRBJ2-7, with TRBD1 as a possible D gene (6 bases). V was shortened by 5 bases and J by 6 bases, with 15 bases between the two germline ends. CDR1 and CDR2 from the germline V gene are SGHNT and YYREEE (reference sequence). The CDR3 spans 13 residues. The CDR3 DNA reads TGTGCCAGCAGAATCGGGACAATGGCCGAGCAGTACGTC. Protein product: CASRIGTMAEQYV.

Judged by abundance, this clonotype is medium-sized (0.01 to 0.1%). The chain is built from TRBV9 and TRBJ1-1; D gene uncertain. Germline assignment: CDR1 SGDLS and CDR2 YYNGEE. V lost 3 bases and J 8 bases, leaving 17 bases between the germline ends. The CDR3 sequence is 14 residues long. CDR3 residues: CASSALGSTPEAFF. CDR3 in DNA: TGTGCCAGCAGCGCGCTCGGGAGTACTCCCGAAGCTTTCTTT.

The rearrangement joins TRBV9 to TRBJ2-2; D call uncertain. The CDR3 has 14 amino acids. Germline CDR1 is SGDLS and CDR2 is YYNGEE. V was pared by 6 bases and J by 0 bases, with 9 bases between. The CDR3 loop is CASNDLTNTGELFF. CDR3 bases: TGTGCCAGCAACGACCTTACGAACACCGGGGAGCTGTTTTTT.

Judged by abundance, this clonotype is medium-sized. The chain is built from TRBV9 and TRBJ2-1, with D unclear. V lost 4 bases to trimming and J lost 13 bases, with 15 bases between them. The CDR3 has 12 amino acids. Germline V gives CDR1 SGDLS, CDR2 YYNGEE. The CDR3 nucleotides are TGTGCCAGCAGCCCTGGACCGACCACACAGTTCTTC. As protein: CASSPGPTTQFF.

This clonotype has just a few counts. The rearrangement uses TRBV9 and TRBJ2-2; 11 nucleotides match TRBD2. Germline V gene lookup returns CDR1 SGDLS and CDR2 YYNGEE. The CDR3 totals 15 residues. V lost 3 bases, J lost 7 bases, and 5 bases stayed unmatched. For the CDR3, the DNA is TGTGCCAGCAGCGGGGGACTAGCGGTGGGCGGGGAGCTGTTTTTT. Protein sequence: CASSGGLAVGGELFF. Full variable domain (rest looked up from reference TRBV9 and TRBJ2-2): DSGVTQTPKHLITATGQRVTLRCSPRSGDLSVYWYQQSLDQGLQFLIQYYNGEERAKGNILERFSAQQFPDLHSELNLSSLELGDSALYFCASSGGLAVGGELFFGEGSRLTVL.

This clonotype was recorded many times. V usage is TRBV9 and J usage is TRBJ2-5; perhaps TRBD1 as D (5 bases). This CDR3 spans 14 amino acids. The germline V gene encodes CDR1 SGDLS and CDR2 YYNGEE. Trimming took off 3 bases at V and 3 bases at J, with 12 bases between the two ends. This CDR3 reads CASSGGGHEETQYF. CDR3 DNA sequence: TGTGCCAGCAGCGGGGGCGGACATGAAGAGACCCAGTACTTC.

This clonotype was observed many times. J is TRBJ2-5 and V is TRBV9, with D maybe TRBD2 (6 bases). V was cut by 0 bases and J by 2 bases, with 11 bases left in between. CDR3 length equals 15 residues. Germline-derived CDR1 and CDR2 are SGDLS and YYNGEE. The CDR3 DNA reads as TGTGCCAGCAGCGTAGATCCCGGGGGACAAGAGACCCAGTACTTC. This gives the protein CASSVDPGGQETQYF.

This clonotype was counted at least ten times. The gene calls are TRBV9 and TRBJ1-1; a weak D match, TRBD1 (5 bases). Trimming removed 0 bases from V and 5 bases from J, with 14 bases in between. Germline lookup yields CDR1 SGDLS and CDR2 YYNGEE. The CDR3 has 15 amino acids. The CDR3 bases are TGTGCCAGCAGCGTAGATGGGGGAGAGGGGACTGAAGCTTTCTTT. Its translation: CASSVDGGEGTEAFF.

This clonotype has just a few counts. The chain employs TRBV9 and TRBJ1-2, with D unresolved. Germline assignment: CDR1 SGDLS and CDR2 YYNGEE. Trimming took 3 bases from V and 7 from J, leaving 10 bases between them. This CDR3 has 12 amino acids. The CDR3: CASSGSPIGYTF. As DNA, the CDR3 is TGTGCCAGCAGCGGCTCCCCGATTGGCTACACCTTC.

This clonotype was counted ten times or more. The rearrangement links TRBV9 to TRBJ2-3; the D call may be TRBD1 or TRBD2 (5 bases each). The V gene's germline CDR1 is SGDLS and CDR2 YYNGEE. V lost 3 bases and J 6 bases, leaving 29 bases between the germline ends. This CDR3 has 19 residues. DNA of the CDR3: TGTGCCAGCAGCGCAGACCTCAGTTTTCCGGGACCACCAGGGGATACGCAGTATTTT. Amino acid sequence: CASSADLSFPGPPGDTQYF.